This T cell receptor beta chain was documented in a study of cytomegalovirus exposure and HLA in healthy donors. Across the whole study: When 300 to 500 donors were genotyped, roughly 80% of them were found to fall in the Caucasian-associated ancestry cluster. Study findings and constraints: Accounts indicate the classifier identified cytomegalovirus status with strong specificity and sensitivity.

The PCR contained 60 Vbeta and 13 Jbeta primers. Some clones are missing from TCRdb's copy, which holds only in-frame ones; the method was immunoSEQ multiplex PCR. The repertoire shows approximately 77,000 clones; the top ten hold about 4.6%. As regards this clone: The target antigen is unknown.

Regarding donors, all were healthy bone marrow donors. This CDR3 region has 16 residues. Trimming took 4 bases from V and 4 from J; bases not matched to a gene: 11. CDR1 MNHEY and CDR2 SVGAGI come from the germline V gene. The sample was PBMCs. The chain employs TRBV6-5 and TRBJ2-3; 7 nucleotides match TRBD2. This clonotype was obtained from a man younger than 40 in good health and CMV-seronegative. The CDR3 DNA reads TGTGCCAGCAGTTCGACTGAGGGAGGGCCCCCAGATACGCAGTATTTT. This encodes CASSSTEGGPPDTQYF.